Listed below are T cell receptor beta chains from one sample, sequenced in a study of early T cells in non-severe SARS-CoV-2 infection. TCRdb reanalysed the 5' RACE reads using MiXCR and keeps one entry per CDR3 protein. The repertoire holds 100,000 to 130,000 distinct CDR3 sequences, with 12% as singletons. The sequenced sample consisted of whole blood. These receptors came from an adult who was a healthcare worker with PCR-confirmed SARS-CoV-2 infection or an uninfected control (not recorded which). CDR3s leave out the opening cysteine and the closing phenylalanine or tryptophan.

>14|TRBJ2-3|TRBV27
ASSPPRGYMTDTQY
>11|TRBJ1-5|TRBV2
ASSDEEYQPQH
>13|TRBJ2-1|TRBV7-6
ASSLGLAGTNEQF
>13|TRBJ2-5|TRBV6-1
ASSEDPQGRETQY
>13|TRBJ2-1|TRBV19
ASSISAGGYNEQF
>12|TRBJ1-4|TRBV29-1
SVAGQSEGEKLF
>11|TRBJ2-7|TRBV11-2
ASSLVSPYEQY
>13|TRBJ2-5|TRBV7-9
ASSPRTGSPGTQY
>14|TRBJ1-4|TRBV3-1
ASSHRGPALGEKLF
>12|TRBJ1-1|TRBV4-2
ASSQVGWQGEAF
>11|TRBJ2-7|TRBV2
ASSGTATYEQY
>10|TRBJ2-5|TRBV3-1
ASSQDGETQY
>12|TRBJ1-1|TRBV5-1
ASSSDGGITEAF
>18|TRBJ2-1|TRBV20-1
SARPHTGTSGGFFYNEQF
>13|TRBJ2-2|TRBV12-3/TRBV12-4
ASTPWGTNTGELF
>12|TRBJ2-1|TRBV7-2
ASSLGSSYNEQF
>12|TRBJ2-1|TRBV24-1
ATSVTGAYNEQF
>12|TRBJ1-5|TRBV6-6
ASSLLGEHQPQH
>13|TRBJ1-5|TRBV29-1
SVVMRDSGVEPQH
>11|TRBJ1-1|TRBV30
AYGQGMNTEAF
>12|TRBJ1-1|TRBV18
ASSPGRHNTEAF
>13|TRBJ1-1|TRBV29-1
SVVSRDRVSTEAF
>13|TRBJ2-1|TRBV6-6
ASSYGTSGINEQF
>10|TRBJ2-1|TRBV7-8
ASSLDGIEQF
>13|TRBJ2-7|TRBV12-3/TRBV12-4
ASSSPGQGRNEQY
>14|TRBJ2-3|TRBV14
ASSQGASQSTDTQY
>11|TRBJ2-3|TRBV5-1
ASSRRLTDTQY
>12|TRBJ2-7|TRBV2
ASEPGLAGREQY
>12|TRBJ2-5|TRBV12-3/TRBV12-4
ASSRQGYQETQY
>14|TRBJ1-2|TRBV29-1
SVEGGPGPTNYGYT
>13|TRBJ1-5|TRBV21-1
ASSKVGIGGQPQH
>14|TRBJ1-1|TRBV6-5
ASRPQGAGMNTEAF
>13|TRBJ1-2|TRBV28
ASKLPRAQNYGYT
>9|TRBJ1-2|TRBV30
AWNEGMGYT
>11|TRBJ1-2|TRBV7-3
ASSLRQGGGYT
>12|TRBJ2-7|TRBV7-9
ASSKTDRSYEQY
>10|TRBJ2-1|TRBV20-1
SAQYRDNEQF